This TCR beta chain was identified in a study of blood T cells in healthy people across ages. General study results and limits: Naive and antigen-experienced cells could not be conclusively compared, given unsorted PBMCs.

Remarks on this clonotype: Its antigen is not identified.

Alongside a J-beta primer mix, a sample-barcoded 5' primer served in a second PCR lasting about 6 to 12 cycles. At least 3 million CDR3-containing paired-end reads were obtained per sample. From the 5' RACE reads, TCRdb called clonotypes with MiXCR, one entry per CDR3 protein. The repertoire holds about 780,000 distinct CDR3 sequences, with 60% to 80% as singletons. Germline V lookup: CDR1 DFQATT, CDR2 SNEGSKA (reference sequence). Trimming stripped 3 bases from V and 7 bases from J, with 7 bases between. The CDR3 runs to 12 residues. About 10 milliliters of peripheral blood were drawn from each donor into EDTA-treated tubes. Per sample, no less than 5 micrograms of total RNA were extracted.

The sample was blood. The receptor comes from a man under 40 in good health. The V gene is TRBV20-1, the J gene TRBJ1-6; D possibly corresponds to TRBD1 (5 bases). The CDR3 region has the DNA TGCAGTGCTAGCGACAGAAATTCACCCCTCCACTTT. Encoded protein: CSASDRNSPLHF.